One and the same sample provided the 28 T cell receptor beta chains below, sequenced in a study of T cell changes during pregnancy in multiple sclerosis (dated by TCRdb to about 2019). Libraries were made using the immunoSEQ multiplex PCR assay. Not all clones reach the TCRdb copy of this immuneACCESS table, which keeps in-frame sequences only. Checked studies attribute under half of the gap to unresolved V genes and leave the rest unexplained. The sample data list around 70,000 clones, and around nine tenths of these were observed just once. Roughly 2.1% of the sample is in the top ten clones. This specimen was peripheral blood, taken in the second trimester of pregnancy. Receptor source: a female donor in good health, enrolled as a control in a pregnancy study.

The chain uses TRBV25-1 and TRBJ1-3; no clear D gene. Between the trimmed V and J ends, which lost 6 bases and 0 bases, there was a span of 9 bases. Germline V lookup: CDR1 MGHDK, CDR2 SYGVNS. The length of the CDR3 is 14 residues. CDR3 sequence (DNA): TGTGCCAGCAGAAGCTCGCACTCTGGAAACACCATATATTTT. It is translated as CASRSSHSGNTIYF. The full variable domain, completed using reference TRBV25-1 and TRBJ1-3, is EADIYQTPRYLVIGTGKKITLECSQTMGHDKMYWYQQDPGMELHLIHYSYGVNSTEKGDLSSESTVSRIRTEHFPLTLESARPSHTSQYLCASRSSHSGNTIYFGEGSWLTVV.

This clone was observed a handful of times. The chain carries TRBV2 and TRBJ1-5; the match to TRBD1 covers 7 bases. CDR1 and CDR2 (germline): SNHLY, FYNNEI. This CDR3 spans 15 amino acids. J was trimmed by 5 bases and V by 8 bases; bases with no gene match: 12. The CDR3 loop is CASWAGDSPDQPQHF. The CDR3 bases are TGTGCCAGCTGGGCCGGGGACAGTCCAGATCAGCCCCAGCATTTT.

This clone showed up just once. The genes are TRBV4-2 and TRBJ2-3; 10 nucleotides align to TRBD2. CDR3 size: 16 residues. V was clipped by 4 bases and J by 4 bases; unmatched bases: 8. Germline CDR1 reads LGHNA; CDR2 reads YNFKEQ. The CDR3 nucleotides read TGTGCCAGCAGCCTCATTACTAGCGGGGCGCCAGATACGCAGTATTTT. Amino acids: CASSLITSGAPDTQYF.

The V and J genes are TRBV30 and TRBJ1-1; D is unresolved. The CDR3 sequence is 12 residues long. CDR1 and CDR2 (germline): GTSNPN, SVGIG (reference sequence). Trimming removed 2 bases from V and 4 bases from J, with 8 bases in between. CDR3 protein: CAWSPGGTEAFF. Written as DNA, the CDR3 is TGTGCCTGGAGTCCCGGAGGCACTGAAGCTTTCTTT.

The gene calls are TRBV28 and TRBJ1-5, with D maybe TRBD1 (6 bases). CDR3 length equals 12 residues. CDR1 and CDR2 (germline): MDHEN, SYDVKM. The V end was cut by 10 bases, the J end by 4 bases, with 11 bases between. CDR3 region: CATRQANQPQHF. Written as DNA, the CDR3 is TGTGCCACCCGACAGGCGAATCAGCCCCAGCATTTT.

The chain carries TRBV5-6 and TRBJ1-1; 9 bases are a match to TRBD1. Germline V gene lookup returns CDR1 SGHDT and CDR2 YYEEEE. The V and J ends lost 4 bases and 6 bases, in that order; junction bases with no gene match: 10. This CDR3 has 15 residues. CDR3 loop: CASSPGPGQGAEAFF. CDR3 bases: TGTGCCAGCAGCCCTGGACCGGGACAGGGAGCTGAAGCTTTCTTT.

The genes are TRBV18 and TRBJ1-5; D is unclear. CDR1 and CDR2 (germline): KGHSH, LQKENI. The V gene lost 3 bases and the J gene lost 8 bases, with 26 bases spanning the gap. This CDR3 spans 18 amino acids. CDR3 nucleotides: TGTGCCAGCTCACCCAGCTCAAGACTACTGTCCTCGGTAGAGCCCCAGCATTTT. This gives the protein CASSPSSRLLSSVEPQHF.

This clone was counted once. The rearrangement joins TRBV25-1 to TRBJ1-1; D gene unclear. V was shortened by 2 bases and J by 1 base, with 5 bases between the two germline ends. Per germline, CDR1 MGHDK and CDR2 SYGVNS. This CDR3 has 13 amino acids. The chain's CDR3 is CASSEQSNTEAFF. The CDR3, as DNA: TGTGCCAGCAGTGAACAATCGAACACTGAAGCTTTCTTT.

The V call is TRBV5-4, the J call TRBJ2-5, with D tentatively TRBD1 (5 bases). Matching the DNA end better, TRBJ2-7 makes the J call doubtful. This CDR3 is 15 amino acids long. Germline V gene data show CDR1 as SGHNT and CDR2 as YYREEE (reference sequence). DNA of the CDR3: TGTGCCAGCAGCCCAACGACAGCTTGGGGATACGAGCAGTACTTC. Encoded protein: CASSPTTAWGYEQYF.

The rearrangement uses TRBV9 and TRBJ1-6, with 9 bases matching TRBD1. The length of the CDR3 is 15 residues. V shed 3 bases and J 7 bases; nucleotides not matched to a gene: 5. The V gene's germline CDR1 is SGDLS and CDR2 YYNGEE. CDR3 DNA sequence: TGTGCCAGCAGCGCTATGGGGACAGGGAATTCACCCCTCCACTTT. This translates into CASSAMGTGNSPLHF.

The chain employs TRBV9 and TRBJ2-3; 7 nucleotides agree with TRBD1. V lost 3 bases and J lost 5; bases outside the gene matches: 3. The length of the CDR3 is 13 residues. CDR1 and CDR2 (germline): SGDLS, YYNGEE. The CDR3 DNA follows: TGTGCCAGCAGCGATAACAGGGGAGATACGCAGTATTTT. Translation: CASSDNRGDTQYF.

This chain links TRBV25-1 with TRBJ2-1; D possibly corresponds to TRBD1 (5 bases). Trimming removed 10 bases from V and 9 bases from J, with 13 bases in between. Germline CDR1 is MGHDK and CDR2 is SYGVNS. The CDR3 consists of 11 residues. The CDR3 loop reads CATTTGREQFF. CDR3 DNA sequence: TGTGCCACCACCACAGGACGTGAGCAGTTCTTC.

CDR3 sequence: CASSLRAGVNTEAFF. The CDR3 nucleotides read TGTGCCAGCAGCTTACGGGCAGGGGTGAACACTGAAGCTTTCTTT. This chain joins TRBV11-2 and TRBJ1-1; a weak D match, TRBD1 (6 bases). Germline V lookup: CDR1 SGHAT, CDR2 FQNNGV. V was pared by 2 bases and J by 0 bases, with 10 bases between. The CDR3 loop spans 15 amino acids. Full variable domain (rest looked up from reference TRBV11-2 and TRBJ1-1): EAGVAQSPRYKIIEKRQSVAFWCNPISGHATLYWYQQILGQGPKLLIQFQNNGVVDDSQLPKDRFSAERLKGVDSTLKIQPAKLEDSAVYLCASSLRAGVNTEAFFGQGTRLTVV.

A single count supports this clone. The CDR3 bases are TGTGCCAGCAGCCTTCTCTTAGCGGGGGGGATTCGTAAGGGATACGAGCAGTACTTC. This encodes CASSLLLAGGIRKGYEQYF. The chain combines TRBV5-6 with TRBJ2-7; 11 nucleotides agree with TRBD2. Germline CDR1 reads SGHDT; CDR2 reads YYEEEE. Trimming at V came to 4 bases and at J to 4 bases, leaving 19 bases not matched to a gene. The CDR3 sequence is 19 residues long. The variable domain in full, completed from reference TRBV5-6 and TRBJ2-7, reads DAGVTQSPTHLIKTRGQQVTLRCSPKSGHDTVSWYQQALGQGPQFIFQYYEEEERQRGNFPDRFSGHQFPNYSSELNVNALLLGDSALYLCASSLLLAGGIRKGYEQYFGPGTRLTVT.

This clone appeared a single time. This chain connects TRBV19 to TRBJ1-3; D is uncertain. V was pared by 9 bases and J by 0 bases, with 9 bases between. CDR1 LNHDA and CDR2 SQIVND come from the germline V gene (reference sequence). The CDR3 is 13 amino acids. The CDR3 DNA is TGTGCCAGCCAACTTGTCTCTGGAAACACCATATATTTT. This encodes CASQLVSGNTIYF. Based on the CDR3 plus reference TRBV19 and TRBJ1-3, the full variable domain is DGGITQSPKYLFRKEGQNVTLSCEQNLNHDAMYWYRQDPGQGLRLIYYSQIVNDFQKGDIAEGYSVSREKKESFPLTVTSAQKNPTAFYLCASQLVSGNTIYFGEGSWLTVV.

CDR3 amino acids: CASSPAGAASEKLFF. The CDR3 nucleotides are TGTGCCAGCAGTCCGGCGGGGGCAGCGAGTGAAAAACTGTTTTTT. The chain is built from TRBV28 and TRBJ1-4, with a possible D match to TRBD1 (6 bases). CDR1 MDHEN and CDR2 SYDVKM come from the germline V gene. V lost 5 bases and J 7 bases, leaving 17 bases between the germline ends. The CDR3 runs 15 residues.

This clone was seen once. The V and J genes are TRBV28 and TRBJ1-1; D might be TRBD1 (6 bases). V was clipped by 6 bases and J by 4 bases, with 18 bases between them. The V gene's germline CDR1 is MDHEN and CDR2 SYDVKM. CDR3 length equals 15 residues. As DNA, the CDR3 is TGTGCCAGCAGCTTAGGGGGGATCAGGATCACTGAAGCTTTCTTT. Its protein is CASSLGGIRITEAFF.

This sequence joins TRBV23-1 and TRBJ1-3; D ambiguous. TRBV23-1 is identified as an open reading frame with a role that is uncertain. V was shortened by 6 bases and J by 0 bases, with 6 bases between the two germline ends. The CDR3 has 13 residues. For the CDR3, the DNA is TGCGCCAGCAGCGAGGTCTCTGGAAACACCATATATTTT. It translates to CASSEVSGNTIYF.

The V call is TRBV29-1, the J call TRBJ1-1; TRBD1 agrees at 8 bases. Germline V gene data show CDR1 as SQVTM and CDR2 as ANQGSEA. Trimming removed 4 bases from V and 2 bases from J; junction bases left unmatched: 3. The CDR3 runs 13 residues. CDR3 in amino acids: CSVGQGLNTEAFF. The CDR3 DNA sequence: TGCAGCGTTGGACAGGGGTTAAACACTGAAGCTTTCTTT.

V and J are TRBV18 and TRBJ2-5; D might be TRBD2 (6 bases). This CDR3 contains 16 residues. Trimming removed 3 bases at V and 4 bases at J, with 18 bases between. Germline CDR1 is KGHSH and CDR2 is LQKENI. The CDR3 loop is CASSPLLARSRETQYF. CDR3 in DNA: TGTGCCAGCTCACCTTTACTAGCTCGGTCGAGAGAGACCCAGTACTTC.

The chain links TRBV7-9 to TRBJ2-1; 7 nucleotides line up with TRBD2. The CDR3 runs to 13 residues. The ends lost 1 base at V and 10 bases at J; junction bases unmatched: 4. The germline V gene has CDR1 SEHNR and CDR2 FQNEAQ (reference sequence). The CDR3 DNA is TGTGCCAGCAGCTTAGACTCCGGGGGGGAGCAGTTCTTC. It yields the protein CASSLDSGGEQFF.

This chain joins TRBV6-6 and TRBJ1-2; D is ambiguous. The CDR3 is 14 residues long. Trimming stripped 2 bases from V and 5 bases from J, with 12 bases between. Germline CDR1 MNHNY, CDR2 SVGAGI (reference sequence). CDR3 sequence reads: CASSYAASPYGYTF. In DNA, the CDR3 is TGTGCCAGCAGTTACGCGGCCAGCCCATATGGCTACACCTTC.

The genes are TRBV5-4 and TRBJ2-2; maybe TRBD2 (5 bases). Between the trimmed V and J ends, which lost 2 bases and 0 bases, there was a span of 17 bases. This CDR3 contains 18 residues. Germline loops: CDR1 SGHNT, CDR2 YYREEE (reference sequence). The chain's CDR3 is CASSFPGWGEPNTGELFF. The CDR3 bases are TGTGCCAGCAGCTTCCCCGGATGGGGAGAGCCGAACACCGGGGAGCTGTTTTTT.

The chain employs TRBV2 and TRBJ1-1; D is unclear. CDR3 size: 12 residues. The ends were cut back, 10 bases at V and 1 base at J, with 10 bases in the middle. Germline CDR1 is SNHLY and CDR2 is FYNNEI. The CDR3 sequence is CATRRENTEAFF. CDR3 nucleotides: TGTGCCACGAGGAGGGAGAACACTGAAGCTTTCTTT.

The V gene is TRBV5-8, the J gene TRBJ1-5, with D possibly being TRBD1 (5 bases). V was cut by 3 bases and J by 6 bases, with 7 bases left in between. The CDR3 is made up of 12 amino acids. CDR1 is SGHTS and CDR2 is YDEGEE in the germline V gene. The DNA for the CDR3 is TGTGCCAGCAGCTGGGGCCTTCAGCCCCAGCATTTT. This translates into CASSWGLQPQHF.

The rearrangement joins TRBV10-3 to TRBJ1-1; 11 bases align to TRBD1. The CDR3 totals 16 residues. V lost 2 bases and J lost 4; bases outside the gene matches: 6. Germline CDR1 reads ENHRY; CDR2 reads SYGVKD. The CDR3 reads CAISETGQGVGTEAFF. Written as DNA, the CDR3 is TGTGCCATCAGTGAGACGGGACAGGGGGTGGGCACTGAAGCTTTCTTT.

This chain links TRBV10-3 with TRBJ2-5; maybe TRBD1 (5 bases). The germline gives CDR1 ENHRY, CDR2 SYGVKD. The CDR3 sequence is 14 residues long. Trimming left V 2 bases short and J 3 bases short, with 10 bases between. CDR3 sequence: CAISENGREETQYF. As DNA, the CDR3 is TGTGCCATCAGTGAGAATGGCAGGGAAGAGACCCAGTACTTC.

This chain connects TRBV30 to TRBJ2-7, with 11 bases aligning to TRBD2. Germline CDR1 is GTSNPN and CDR2 is SVGIG (reference sequence). There are 14 residues in the CDR3. V dropped 4 bases and J dropped 6; count of bases not matched to a gene: 8. DNA for the CDR3: TGTGCCTGGAAAAGGGGGACTAGCGGTAGCGAGCAGTACTTC. Protein product: CAWKRGTSGSEQYF.